Given below is one TCR beta chain in context. Its antigen is currently unknown. The V and J ends lost 4 bases and 1 base respectively, with 7 bases between them. The CDR3 length is 13 residues. Germline-derived CDR1 and CDR2 are SGHDN and FVKESK. This entry is derived from a study of CD8+ T cells in alopecia areata. Findings and limits, study-wide: Higher clonality was seen in lesional scalp than in normal scalp, especially in alopecia totalis/universalis.

Treatment defined: oral pan-JAK inhibitor, 5-10 mg twice daily. Extracted from the samples, RNA was reverse transcribed into cDNA to serve as the sequencing template. Clones were read by immunoSEQ multiplex PCR, and TCRdb kept only the in-frame ones, dropping some. The sample lists some 170,000 clones, approximately 52% occurring once. This receptor was identified in a human donor with alopecia areata. The sequencing here drew on CD4+ T cells sorted from blood, taken at roughly week 58, from a patient treated with tofacitinib. The chain combines TRBV14 with TRBJ1-1; D is unclear. The CDR3 here is CASSLRRNTEAFF. For the CDR3, the DNA is TGTGCCAGCAGCCTAAGGAGGAACACTGAAGCTTTCTTT.